What follows describes a single TCR beta chain. This sample was included in a study of T cell responses to AZD1222 COVID-19 vaccine. Trimming removed 5 bases at V and 4 bases at J, with 2 bases between. The CDR3 loop spans 11 amino acids. Sequencing was performed with immunoSEQ multiplex PCR; in TCRdb, only in-frame clones are kept and a portion is missing. The sample contains about 140,000 clones, roughly nine tenths of which appear only once. The clonotype originates from an adult who received the AZD1222 COVID-19 vaccine. The material was peripheral blood, obtained 28 days after the second AZD1222 dose. The chain employs TRBV12-3 or TRBV12-4 and TRBJ1-4; no reliable D call. In DNA, the CDR3 is TGTGCCAGCAGTATTAATGAAAAACTGTTTTTT. Its translation is CASSINEKLFF.